The rows below give T cell receptor beta chains drawn from one sample of a study of human T cells and chemical hapten exposure. TCRdb recomputed calls from the RACE reads with MiXCR, one row per CDR3 protein. The table shows 40,000 to 65,000 distinct CDR3 sequences, with 11% occurring only once. The material sequenced was whole blood, taken in connection with sensitization to the hapten diphenylcyclopropenone (DPC). These receptor sequences come from a woman in her thirties or forties with alopecia areata. Some clones in this sample may be carry-over from other donors' samples. CDR3s include the opening cysteine and the closing phenylalanine or tryptophan.

TRBJ2-1	14	TRBV2	CASIRPALDNEQFF
TRBJ1-5	13	TRBV10-2	CATSGTSNQPQHF
TRBJ2-7	13	TRBV28	CASAQGGRGEQYF
TRBJ2-4	15	TRBV6-5	CASSYAGGPSNIQYF
TRBJ1-5	18	TRBV6-5	CASTPGQRKPVSNQPQHF
TRBJ2-1	15	TRBV7-6	CASSLAGPHYNEQFF
TRBJ2-2	18	TRBV4-3	CASSQGGRFTMNTGELFF
TRBJ2-1	16	TRBV7-6	CASSFRGSGNYNEQFF
TRBJ2-2	11	TRBV10-1	CASSSGGELFF
TRBJ1-5	15	TRBV20-1	CSASDPADSNQPQHF
TRBJ1-1	13	TRBV20-1	CSAKSGVNTEAFF
TRBJ1-1	14	TRBV18	CASSLSGGGTEAFF
TRBJ2-3	14	TRBV28	CASSDGQSTDTQYF
TRBJ2-3	18	TRBV11-2	CASSFLRGGGASTDTQYF
TRBJ1-5	13	TRBV28	CASKESSNQPQHF
TRBJ2-1	13	TRBV4-3	CASSHETQLGQFF
TRBJ2-7	12	TRBV12-3/TRBV12-4	CASSGGGYEQYF